The sequence of this T cell receptor (beta chain) was determined in a study of blood T cell repertoires in COVID-19 (dated by TCRdb to about 2020). About the investigation overall: Samples covering the acute and convalescent phases of COVID-19 were provided by collaborators in the United States, Italy and Spain. The prospective study material was composed of cDNA or gDNA derived from T cells, B-cell-depleted T cells, or PBMCs. A freely available public database, intended as a resource for researchers studying the immune response to SARS-CoV-2, is where the repertoires were released. Where HLA class I and class II types were available, the types were taken from metadata supplied by the sample provider, not from assay-based typing. The samples were drawn from the first 160 participants of the ongoing ImmuneRACE study and from under 1,500 subjects provided by 6 global collaborators. Subjects who had been exposed to COVID-19, were actively infected with it, or had recovered from it provided the deeply sampled blood TCRbeta repertoires that made up the dataset. The sample metadata nearly always contained a de-identified subject ID, COVID-19 status, age in years and sex.

From the germline V gene (reference sequence), CDR1 is SEHNR and CDR2 is FQNEAQ. V sheds 2 bases and J sheds 10 bases, leaving 18 bases between their ends. The CDR3 covers 16 residues, taking in both the cysteine and the phenylalanine. Only CDR3 DNA is held: 48 bases, read in frame from base 1. The full study reports these points: The quantity of clinical and demographic metadata differed by source and by participant and was supplied without curation.

Each collaborating institution followed its own protocols to collect whole blood in K2EDTA tubes. For TCRbeta analysis, collaborators shipped samples as frozen whole blood, isolated PBMCs, or DNA extracted from either of those sample types. Points on this clone: Its antigen remains unidentified. Base-call qualities are not available, and no considerably larger clone is one nucleotide away.

The immunoSEQ Assay, a bias-controlled multiplex PCR, was used to amplify TCRbeta CDR3 regions from genomic DNA. The published analysis was carried out like this. Nucleated cell counts per sample were estimated from amplification of reference gene primers within the assay. To quantify the absolute abundance of each unique TCRbeta CDR3 rearrangement, sequence reads were collapsed and filtered. For each sample, productive Simpson clonality was calculated as the square root of Simpson's diversity index over productive rearrangements. TCRdb provides this immuneACCESS table in a form limited to in-frame rearrangements. Some clones are lacking; in checked studies, under half of them reflect an unresolved V gene, and why the rest are absent is not known. The V and J calls and clone size come from that table; D and trimming were worked out from the DNA. In this sample the table shows 95,000 to 150,000 clones, less than 90% of which occur a single time. Clones ranked in the top ten supply under 7% of the sample.

The rearranged segments are TRBV7-9 and TRBJ1-6; a weak D assignment points to TRBD1 (6 bases agree). This clonotype was sampled from a man older than 75 with active or convalescent COVID-19. The sequenced sample was peripheral blood. Here is the DNA: TGTGCCAGCAGCTTATTGGGGGCCCCCCCAGACTCACCCCTCCACTTT. It translates to CASSLLGAPPDSPLHF.